This is a list of T cell receptor beta chains from one sample in a study of control samples from healthy donors and cancer patients. TCRdb keeps only in-frame clones here, not all; method: immunoSEQ multiplex PCR. The table has some 120,000 clones, roughly nine tenths seen once. Sequences were obtained from blood. Receptors originate from a middle-aged man in good health. Both conserved end residues are part of each CDR3. D genes are given only for firm matches. Not every row has a clone size; where given, it reads once, few, many or a size class.

CDR3 protein: CASSLERGRSSETQYF
CDR3 DNA: TGTGCCAGCAGCTTAGAACGTGGCCGTTCATCGGAGACCCAGTACTTC
J gene: TRBJ2-5
V gene: TRBV7-2
clone size: once
D gene: .

CDR3 protein: CASSQGGYTEAFF
CDR3 DNA: TGTGCCAGCAGCCAGGGGGGTTACACTGAAGCTTTCTTT
J gene: TRBJ1-1
V gene: TRBV5-6
clone size: .
D gene: TRBD1

CDR3 protein: CASRYPGQGDYGYTF
CDR3 DNA: TGCGCCAGCAGATATCCGGGACAGGGGGACTATGGCTACACCTTC
J gene: TRBJ1-2
V gene: TRBV10-1
clone size: .
D gene: TRBD1

CDR3 protein: CASSEGTSRSEQYF
CDR3 DNA: TGCGCCAGCAGTGAGGGGACTTCGAGGTCCGAGCAGTACTTC
J gene: TRBJ2-7
V gene: TRBV10-2
clone size: few
D gene: .

CDR3 protein: CASSPGLTGDNEQFF
CDR3 DNA: TGTGCCAGCAGCCCTGGCTTGACAGGGGATAATGAGCAGTTCTTC
J gene: TRBJ2-1
V gene: TRBV6-4
clone size: few
D gene: TRBD1

CDR3 protein: CASSKQTASNQPQHF
CDR3 DNA: TGTGCCAGTAGTAAGCAGACGGCTAGCAATCAGCCCCAGCATTTT
J gene: TRBJ1-5
V gene: TRBV19
clone size: .
D gene: .

CDR3 protein: CSASLPQGKITEAFF
CDR3 DNA: TGCAGTGCTAGTCTACCACAGGGAAAGATCACTGAAGCTTTCTTT
J gene: TRBJ1-1
V gene: TRBV20-1
clone size: .
D gene: .

CDR3 protein: CASSPRTGPYEQYF
CDR3 DNA: TGTGCCAGCAGTCCCCGGACAGGTCCCTACGAGCAGTACTTC
J gene: TRBJ2-7
V gene: TRBV6-5
clone size: .
D gene: TRBD1

CDR3 protein: CASSPPGHPTASYEQYF
CDR3 DNA: TGTGCCAGCAGCCCGCCGGGACACCCGACCGCATCCTACGAGCAGTACTTC
J gene: TRBJ2-7
V gene: TRBV21-1
clone size: .
D gene: .

CDR3 protein: CASSIRGDRNSNQPQHF
CDR3 DNA: TGTGCCAGTAGTATAAGAGGGGACAGAAATAGCAATCAGCCCCAGCATTTT
J gene: TRBJ1-5
V gene: TRBV19
clone size: .
D gene: TRBD1

CDR3 protein: CASSLWGTLSYEQYF
CDR3 DNA: TGTGCCAGCAGCTTGTGGGGGACCCTCTCCTACGAGCAGTACTTC
J gene: TRBJ2-7
V gene: TRBV5-4
clone size: .
D gene: .

CDR3 protein: CASSLDNYGYTF
CDR3 DNA: TGCGCCAGCAGCTTGGATAACTATGGCTACACCTTC
J gene: TRBJ1-2
V gene: TRBV5-1
clone size: .
D gene: .

CDR3 protein: CSATGGGIYGYTF
CDR3 DNA: TGCAGCGCCACCGGGGGGGGCATTTATGGCTACACCTTC
J gene: TRBJ1-2
V gene: TRBV29-1
clone size: .
D gene: .

CDR3 protein: CASSPQGSANYGYTF
CDR3 DNA: TGTGCCAGCTCACCACAGGGTTCGGCTAACTATGGCTACACCTTC
J gene: TRBJ1-2
V gene: TRBV18
clone size: .
D gene: .

CDR3 protein: CASSPTRSGYTF
CDR3 DNA: TGCGCCAGCAGCCCCACGAGATCTGGCTACACCTTC
J gene: TRBJ1-2
V gene: TRBV5-1
clone size: once
D gene: .

CDR3 protein: CASSTRQGAKDEQFF
CDR3 DNA: TGTGCCAGCAGTACCCGACAGGGGGCTAAGGATGAGCAGTTCTTC
J gene: TRBJ2-1
V gene: TRBV27
clone size: .
D gene: TRBD1

CDR3 protein: CATSRYRMGQETQYF
CDR3 DNA: TGTGCCACCAGCAGATATAGGATGGGGCAAGAGACCCAGTACTTC
J gene: TRBJ2-5
V gene: TRBV15
clone size: .
D gene: .

CDR3 protein: CSVEAGNGYTF
CDR3 DNA: TGCAGCGTTGAGGCAGGGAACGGCTACACCTTC
J gene: TRBJ1-2
V gene: TRBV29-1
clone size: .
D gene: .

CDR3 protein: CAISESKGVNEQFF
CDR3 DNA: TGTGCCATCAGTGAGTCGAAAGGGGTAAATGAGCAGTTCTTC
J gene: TRBJ2-1
V gene: TRBV10-3
clone size: once
D gene: .

CDR3 protein: CASSKSTANYEQYF
CDR3 DNA: TGTGCCAGTAGCAAGTCGACAGCGAACTACGAGCAGTACTTC
J gene: TRBJ2-7
V gene: TRBV19
clone size: once
D gene: .

CDR3 protein: CAISESMGDYGYTF
CDR3 DNA: TGTGCCATCAGTGAGTCGATGGGGGACTATGGCTACACCTTC
J gene: TRBJ1-2
V gene: TRBV10-3
clone size: .
D gene: .

CDR3 protein: CASSLGRYEQYF
CDR3 DNA: TGTGCCAGCAGCCTCGGGAGATACGAGCAGTACTTC
J gene: TRBJ2-7
V gene: TRBV7-2
clone size: .
D gene: .

CDR3 protein: CAWSAHTGQVGADTQYF
CDR3 DNA: TGTGCCTGGAGTGCGCACACGGGACAGGTGGGCGCAGATACGCAGTATTTT
J gene: TRBJ2-3
V gene: TRBV30
clone size: few
D gene: TRBD1

CDR3 protein: CASSHPSGGAEEQFF
CDR3 DNA: TGTGCCAGCAGCCATCCTAGCGGGGGGGCGGAGGAGCAGTTCTTC
J gene: TRBJ2-1
V gene: TRBV5-4
clone size: .
D gene: TRBD2